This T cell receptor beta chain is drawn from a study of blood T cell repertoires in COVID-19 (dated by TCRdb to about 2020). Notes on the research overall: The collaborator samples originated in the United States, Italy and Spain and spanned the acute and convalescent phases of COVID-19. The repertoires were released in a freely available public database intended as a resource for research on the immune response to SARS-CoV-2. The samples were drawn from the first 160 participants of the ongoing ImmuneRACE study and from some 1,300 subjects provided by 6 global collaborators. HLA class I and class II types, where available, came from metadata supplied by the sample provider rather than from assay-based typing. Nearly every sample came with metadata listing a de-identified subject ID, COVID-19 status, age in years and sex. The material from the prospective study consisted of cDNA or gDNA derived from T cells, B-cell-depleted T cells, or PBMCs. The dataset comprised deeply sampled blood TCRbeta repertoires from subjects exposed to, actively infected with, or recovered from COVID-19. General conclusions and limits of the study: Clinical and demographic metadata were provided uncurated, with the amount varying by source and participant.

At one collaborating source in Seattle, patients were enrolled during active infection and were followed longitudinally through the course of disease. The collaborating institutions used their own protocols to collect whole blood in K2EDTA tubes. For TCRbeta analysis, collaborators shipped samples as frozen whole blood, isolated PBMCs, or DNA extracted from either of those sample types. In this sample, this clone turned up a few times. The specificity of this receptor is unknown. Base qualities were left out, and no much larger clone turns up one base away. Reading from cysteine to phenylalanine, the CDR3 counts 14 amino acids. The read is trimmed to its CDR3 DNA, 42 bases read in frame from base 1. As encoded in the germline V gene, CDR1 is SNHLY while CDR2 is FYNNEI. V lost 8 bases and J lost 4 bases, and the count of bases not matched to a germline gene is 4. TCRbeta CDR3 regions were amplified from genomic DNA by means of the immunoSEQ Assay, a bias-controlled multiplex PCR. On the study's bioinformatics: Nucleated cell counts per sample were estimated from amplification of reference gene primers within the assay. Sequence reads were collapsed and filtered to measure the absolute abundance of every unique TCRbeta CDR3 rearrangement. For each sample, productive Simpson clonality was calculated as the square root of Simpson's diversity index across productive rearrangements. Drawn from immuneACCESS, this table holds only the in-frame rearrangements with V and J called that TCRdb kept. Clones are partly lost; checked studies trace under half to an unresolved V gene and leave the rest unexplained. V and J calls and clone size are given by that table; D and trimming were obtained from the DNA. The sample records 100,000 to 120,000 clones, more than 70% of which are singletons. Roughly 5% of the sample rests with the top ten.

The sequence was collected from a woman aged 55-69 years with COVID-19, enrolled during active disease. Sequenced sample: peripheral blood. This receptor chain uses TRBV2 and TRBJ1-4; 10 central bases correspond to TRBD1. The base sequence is TGTGCCAGCCGCGACAGGGGGCTTAATGAAAAACTGTTTTTT. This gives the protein CASRDRGLNEKLFF.